The 11 T cell receptor beta chains below come from one sample, sequenced in a study of ipilimumab plus nivolumab after autologous stem cell transplantation. Method: immunoSEQ multiplex PCR; TCRdb's copy keeps in-frame clones and lacks some. The sample lists some 43,000 clones; roughly 90% were seen once. Here the sequenced sample was PBMCs, taken in a trial of ipilimumab plus nivolumab as post-transplant consolidation. Source of these receptors: a male donor with multiple myeloma.

The V call is TRBV30, the J call TRBJ2-1; 7 nucleotides line up with TRBD1. This CDR3 contains 15 residues. Trimming at V came to 1 base and at J to 4 bases, leaving 7 bases not matched to a gene. Germline V CDR1 and CDR2: GTSNPN, SVGIG (reference sequence). The CDR3, as DNA: TGTGCCTGGAGTGGACAGGGAAGTGCGTACAATGAGCAGTTCTTC. It is translated as CAWSGQGSAYNEQFF.

This clone was observed a few times. The chain is built from TRBV9 and TRBJ2-3; D may correspond to TRBD1 or TRBD2 (6 bases each). Germline V CDR1 and CDR2: SGDLS, YYNGEE. Trimming removed 0 bases from V and 3 bases from J, with 11 bases in between. CDR3 size: 15 residues. The CDR3, as DNA: TGTGCCAGCAGCGTAGAGGGGGGTTGGACAGATACGCAGTATTTT. Encoded protein: CASSVEGGWTDTQYF. The full variable domain, completed using reference TRBV9 and TRBJ2-3, is DSGVTQTPKHLITATGQRVTLRCSPRSGDLSVYWYQQSLDQGLQFLIQYYNGEERAKGNILERFSAQQFPDLHSELNLSSLELGDSALYFCASSVEGGWTDTQYFGPGTRLTVL.

The genes are TRBV11-2 and TRBJ2-4; D uncertain. Trimming took off 0 bases at V and 1 base at J, with 10 bases between the two ends. Germline CDR1 reads SGHAT; CDR2 reads FQNNGV. The CDR3 has 16 residues. The DNA for the CDR3 is TGTGCCAGCAGCTTAGATCTTAGTGGGGCCAAAAACATTCAGTACTTC. This sequence encodes CASSLDLSGAKNIQYF.

This clone was recorded a few times. The chain combines TRBV20-1 with TRBJ1-1, with D hard to call. Germline V lookup: CDR1 DFQATT, CDR2 SNEGSKA (reference sequence). V was clipped by 1 base and J by 3 bases, with 3 bases between them. The CDR3 has 11 amino acids. For the CDR3, the DNA is TGCAGTGCTAGAGTTTACACTGAAGCTTTCTTT. Translation gives CSARVYTEAFF.

This chain uses TRBV5-3 with TRBJ2-3; TRBD2 aligns across 9 bases. TRBV5-3 is an ORF; its function is uncertain. V lost 7 bases and J lost 2; bases outside the gene matches: 2. This CDR3 has 13 amino acids. CDR3 amino acids: CARGLANTDTQYF. CDR3 sequence (DNA): TGTGCCAGAGGACTAGCGAACACAGATACGCAGTATTTT.

This clone occurred a few times. The V and J genes are TRBV6-4 and TRBJ2-1, with TRBD2 matching 12 bases. This CDR3 spans 15 amino acids. The germline V gene has CDR1 MRHNA and CDR2 SNTAGT. Germline trimming cut 2 bases from V and 5 bases from J; bases unmatched to any gene: 1. The CDR3 loop reads CASSDLAGGDNEQFF. In DNA, the CDR3 is TGTGCCAGCAGTGACCTAGCGGGAGGGGACAATGAGCAGTTCTTC.

This chain joins TRBV6-5 and TRBJ2-5; 7 positions agree with TRBD1. Germline assignment: CDR1 MNHEY and CDR2 SVGAGI. The V gene end was trimmed by 0 bases and the J gene end by 1 base; junction bases not matched to a gene: 2. CDR3 length: 15 amino acids. The CDR3 protein is CASSYSGTVQETQYF. CDR3 nucleotides: TGTGCCAGCAGTTACTCGGGGACAGTCCAAGAGACCCAGTACTTC.

This chain connects TRBV27 to TRBJ2-1; D uncertain. The CDR3 loop spans 13 amino acids. Germline V gene data show CDR1 as MNHEY and CDR2 as SMNVEV (reference sequence). Deletions cut 3 bases from V and 0 bases from J, with 3 bases between. CDR3 DNA: TGTGCCAGCAGTTTTAGCTCCTACAATGAGCAGTTCTTC. Translation: CASSFSSYNEQFF.

The count of this clone is one. V usage is TRBV11-2 and J usage is TRBJ1-6, with 7 bases fitting TRBD1. Trimming removed 5 bases from V and 7 bases from J; junction bases left unmatched: 8. The CDR3 is 15 amino acids. From germline, CDR1 is SGHAT and CDR2 FQNNGV. CDR3 region: CASSPRTGRNSPLHF. The CDR3, as DNA: TGTGCCAGCAGCCCAAGGACAGGTCGAAATTCACCCCTCCACTTT.

The genes are TRBV19 and TRBJ2-1, with D perhaps matching TRBD2 (5 bases). Germline assignment: CDR1 LNHDA and CDR2 SQIVND (reference sequence). The germline V and J ends were trimmed by 3 bases and 12 bases, with 21 bases remaining between them. The CDR3 runs to 15 residues. The CDR3 DNA reads as TGTGCCAGTAGTATCGATCTAGCCACCGACACGGGGCAGTTCTTC. Translating it yields CASSIDLATDTGQFF.

This sequence joins TRBV7-9 and TRBJ1-4; D not resolved. Trimming took off 7 bases at V and 8 bases at J, with 11 bases between the two ends. Germline V gives CDR1 SEHNR, CDR2 FQNEAQ (reference sequence). This CDR3 spans 12 amino acids. The CDR3 reads CASNDVGEKLFF. CDR3 DNA sequence: TGTGCCAGCAACGACGTGGGGGAAAAACTGTTTTTT.